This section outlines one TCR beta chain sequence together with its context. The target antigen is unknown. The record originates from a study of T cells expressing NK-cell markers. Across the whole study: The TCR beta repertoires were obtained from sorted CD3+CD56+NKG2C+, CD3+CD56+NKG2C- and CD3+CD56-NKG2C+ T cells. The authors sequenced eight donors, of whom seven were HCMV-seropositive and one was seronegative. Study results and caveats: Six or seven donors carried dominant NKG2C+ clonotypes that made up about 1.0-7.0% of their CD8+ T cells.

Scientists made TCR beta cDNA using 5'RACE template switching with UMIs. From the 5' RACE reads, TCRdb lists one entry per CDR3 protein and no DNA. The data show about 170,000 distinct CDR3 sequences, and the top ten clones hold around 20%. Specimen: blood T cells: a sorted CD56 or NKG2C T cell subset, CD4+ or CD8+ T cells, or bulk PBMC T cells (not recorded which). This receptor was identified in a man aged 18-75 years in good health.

The CDR3 here is CASSTDDRFYGYTF. The V and J genes are TRBV6-1 and TRBJ1-2; without DNA, the TCRdb call of TRBD1 cannot be checked. Germline V lookup: CDR1 MNHNS, CDR2 SASEGT. The CDR3 has 14 amino acids.